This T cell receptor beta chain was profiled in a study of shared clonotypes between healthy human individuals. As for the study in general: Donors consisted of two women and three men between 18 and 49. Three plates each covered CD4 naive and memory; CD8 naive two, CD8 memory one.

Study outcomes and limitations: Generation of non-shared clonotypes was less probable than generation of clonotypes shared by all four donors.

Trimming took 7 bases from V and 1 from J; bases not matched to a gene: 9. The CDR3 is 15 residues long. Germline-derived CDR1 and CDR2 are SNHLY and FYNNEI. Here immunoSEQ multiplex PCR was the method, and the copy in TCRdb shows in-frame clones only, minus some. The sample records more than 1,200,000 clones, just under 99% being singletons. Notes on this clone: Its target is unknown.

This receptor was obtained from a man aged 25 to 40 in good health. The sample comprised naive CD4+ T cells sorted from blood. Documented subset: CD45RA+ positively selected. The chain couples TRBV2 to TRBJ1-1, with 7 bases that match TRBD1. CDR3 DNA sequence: TGTGCCAGCATCGAAAACAGGGGCCGGAACACTGAAGCTTTCTTT. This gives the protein CASIENRGRNTEAFF.